Shown below are 7 T cell receptor beta chains from a single sample sequenced in a study of T cells after yellow fever vaccination. TCRdb called the 5' RACE reads again in MiXCR, with one record for every CDR3 protein. The table shows more than 95,000 distinct CDR3 sequences, with more than 6.5% occurring only once. The source was CD4+ T cells sorted from PBMCs, collected 9 to 11 days after the first yellow fever vaccination. These receptors came from a man aged 18 to 30 who received the YFV17D yellow fever vaccine.

The sample holds one count of this clonotype. A read error is possible here, since a much larger clone lies one base away. V is TRBV6-1 and J is TRBJ2-1; 9 bases align to TRBD2. The germline V gene has CDR1 MNHNS and CDR2 SASEGT. This CDR3 comprises 16 residues. The CDR3 nucleotides are TGTGCCGGCAGCGCCCTAGCGGGGCCTTCCTACAATGAGCAGTTCTTC. Translated: CAGSALAGPSYNEQFF.

This clonotype was observed at least ten times. CDR3 residues: CASSIKGFSTDTQYF. The CDR3 DNA reads as TGTGCCAGTAGTATCAAAGGTTTTAGCACAGATACGCAGTATTTT. The chain has TRBV19 and TRBJ2-3; unclear D gene. Per germline, CDR1 LNHDA and CDR2 SQIVND (reference sequence). This CDR3 comprises 15 residues. V lost 3 bases and J lost 0, with 10 bases in between.

This clonotype was observed a few times. The chain has TRBV2 and TRBJ2-3; TRBD1 is a possible D gene (5 bases). Deletions cut 7 bases from V and 9 bases from J, with 17 bases between. This CDR3 spans 13 amino acids. The germline V gene encodes CDR1 SNHLY and CDR2 FYNNEI. CDR3 in DNA: TGTGCCAGCACTCGATCCGGACAATCAACGCAGTATTTT. Amino acid sequence: CASTRSGQSTQYF.

Many counts were recorded for this clonotype. V usage is TRBV20-1 and J usage is TRBJ2-3; TRBD1 matches 9 bases. The CDR3 spans 14 residues. Germline loops: CDR1 DFQATT, CDR2 SNEGSKA (reference sequence). V trimming: 5 bases; J trimming: 2 bases; junction bases outside the gene matches: 5. CDR3 residues: CSAFGTGYTDTQYF. In DNA, the CDR3 is TGCAGTGCTTTCGGGACAGGGTACACAGATACGCAGTATTTT.

This clonotype was picked up many times. The V call is TRBV12-3 or TRBV12-4, the J call TRBJ2-5; 8 bases line up with TRBD2. Losses at the gene ends were 6 bases for V and 6 bases for J; bases not matched to a gene: 6. The CDR3 has 13 residues. Written as DNA, the CDR3 is TGTGCCAGCAGCATCGGGGGGGCCCAGACCCAGTACTTC. Its protein is CASSIGGAQTQYF.

This clonotype was seen at least ten times. This chain connects TRBV20-1 to TRBJ2-3, with a tentative D call TRBD2 (7 bases). Trimming removed 1 base at V and 2 bases at J, with 13 bases between. The CDR3 has 15 amino acids. Germline loops: CDR1 DFQATT, CDR2 SNEGSKA (reference sequence). CDR3 amino acids: CSARGGAGDTDTQYF. DNA of the CDR3: TGCAGTGCTAGAGGGGGGGCGGGGGACACAGATACGCAGTATTTT.

In its sample, this clonotype was seen many times. The chain's CDR3 is CSAIPDPHTEAFF. CDR3 nucleotide sequence: TGCAGTGCTATACCGGACCCTCACACTGAAGCTTTCTTT. The J gene is TRBJ1-1, the V gene TRBV20-1, with D unresolved. The CDR3 totals 13 residues. CDR1 and CDR2 (germline): DFQATT, SNEGSKA (reference sequence). V dropped 4 bases and J dropped 3 bases, with 12 bases sitting between them.